This entry features one T cell receptor beta chain sequence. This clonotype has a count of ten or more. The antigen it binds to is not known. No much larger clone is present one base from it, and per-base qualities are unavailable. The data belong to a study of identical twins (dated by TCRdb to 2016 to 2017). Regarding the research as a whole: To test whether fetal clonotypes persist, the study used deep sequencing on TCR alpha and beta repertoires from monozygotic twins, unrelated adults of various ages, and cord blood. To rule out contamination, replicate twin experiments were performed at different times with different library preparation protocols. What the study reported, not specific to this receptor: The excess sharing between twins in beta out-of-frame sequences was weaker because fewer shared sequences reduced the signal-to-noise ratio. In monozygotic twins, recombination models systematically underestimated out-of-frame TCR alpha sharing, but the models matched the sharing seen between unrelated individuals. Because the same donors could not be followed over many years, conclusions were based on cross-sectional statistical analysis. Abundant cord blood beta clonotypes had fewer insertions, young adult naive repertoires showed a similar but weaker trend, and memory repertoires showed no such trend. Zero-insertion analyses could be partly confounded by invariant T cells such as MAIT and iNKT, though diverse VJ usage argued against such confounding for most clonotypes. Compared with coincidental sharing between unrelated individuals, an excess of low generation-probability sequences was observed among out-of-frame TCR alpha sequences shared between twins.

To prepare the library, 5' RACE was applied. Sequencing took place on an Illumina HiSeq 2000. A universal primer binding site was added through template switching, and the final cDNA carried a unique molecular identifier so that TCR cDNA molecules could be counted accurately. Specific primers in the conserved constant-segment region were used to synthesize first-strand cDNA for the TCR alpha and beta chains. Each cDNA library was double barcoded, with a SMART-Mk sample barcode plus Illumina barcodes, to control for contamination. TruSeq adapter sequences along with Illumina sample barcodes were introduced in two successive PCR steps. The TCR alpha and beta cDNA libraries were sequenced on the Illumina HiSeq platform using custom primers. From the authors' description of their analysis: MiGEC processed the raw reads to extract unique molecular identifiers, while MiXCR was used to determine the CDR3 positions. Recombination models were inferred per individual with the repgenHMM and IGoR tools using an EM algorithm. Shared clonotypes were analyzed with the tcR package in R, and sharing was normalized by the product of cloneset sizes. To study raw recombination free of thymic and clonal selection effects, out-of-frame nonproductive sequences were analyzed. In TCRdb, the public reads were trimmed at Q25 with fastp and aligned with MiXCR, with productive beta chains retained. Here each entry gathers all rows of one CDR3 protein and keeps the most common genes and DNA. For this entry, the V and J calls and clone size follow TCRdb and not the study's own pipeline. Counted in this sample were about 430,000 distinct CDR3 sequences; around a sixth of them appeared once. The ten largest clones add up to 12% of the sample.

From V the trimming removes 4 bases and from J it removes 6 bases, while the gene matches leave 6 bases of the junction unaccounted for. As encoded in the germline V gene (reference sequence), CDR1 is DFQATT while CDR2 is SNEGSKA. The CDR3 runs 14 amino acids, cysteine and phenylalanine included. Just the 42-base CDR3 DNA is kept, in frame starting at base 1. Every donor was a healthy Caucasian. The study also sequenced three unrelated non-twin adults: a male aged 18 to 30, a male aged 50 to 59 and a female aged 50 to 59. Using Miltenyi CD45RO+ enrichment and human naive T-cell isolation kits, memory (CD45RO+) and naive T cells were isolated from PBMC.

The sequenced sample consisted of naive T cells sorted from blood. The sample's cell subset or site label, decoded: cells isolated with a human naive T-cell isolation kit. The origin of this receptor is a man aged 45 to 65 in good health. The chain is encoded by TRBV20-1 joined to TRBJ2-1; 10 middle bases align to TRBD1. The sequenced DNA is TGCAGTGCTATTGGACAGGGGGGGTTCAATGAGCAGTTCTTC. Its coded protein is CSAIGQGGFNEQFF.